These T cell receptor beta chains were read from a single sample in a study of shared T cell receptors in the human thymus. Only in-frame clones appear in the TCRdb table, and some are missing; sequencing was by immunoSEQ multiplex PCR. The repertoire holds 550,000 to 800,000 clones, with roughly 85% as singletons. These sequences were also reported in another study, on human thymus T cells.

The sample taken for sequencing was thymocytes. Receptors were obtained from a girl under three years old with a congenital heart defect. The CDR3 runs from the conserved cysteine through the conserved F or W. Each record gives: clone size, D gene, V gene, J gene, CDR3 DNA, CDR3 protein. D genes are given only for firm matches. Clone size is not always given. Where it is, it says once, few, many or a class for expanded clones.

clone_size: NA; d_call: TRBD2; v_call: TRBV11-2; j_call: TRBJ2-4; cdr3_nt: TGTGCCAGCAGCTTACCCCCGGGGAGGGCTTCGACCAAAAACATTCAGTACTTC; cdr3_aa: CASSLPPGRASTKNIQYF
clone_size: NA; d_call: TRBD2; v_call: TRBV10-3; j_call: TRBJ2-1; cdr3_nt: TGTGCCATCAGTGGTCCTCCTGGGCGGTGGGGGGGCTACAATGAGCAGTTCTTC; cdr3_aa: CAISGPPGRWGGYNEQFF
clone_size: NA; d_call: NA; v_call: TRBV5-6; j_call: TRBJ1-2; cdr3_nt: TGTGCCAGCAGCTTGGGTTTAGGGGGGGCGAACTATGGCTACACCTTC; cdr3_aa: CASSLGLGGANYGYTF
clone_size: NA; d_call: TRBD1; v_call: TRBV6-1; j_call: TRBJ1-5; cdr3_nt: TGTGCCAGCAGTGAAGTCACGCGGGACAGATTAACTCAGCCCCAGCATTTT; cdr3_aa: CASSEVTRDRLTQPQHF
clone_size: NA; d_call: NA; v_call: TRBV2; j_call: TRBJ1-3; cdr3_nt: TGTGCCAGCAGCCTGATATTTAGCTCTGGAAACACCATATATTTT; cdr3_aa: CASSLIFSSGNTIYF
clone_size: NA; d_call: NA; v_call: TRBV5-6; j_call: TRBJ1-3; cdr3_nt: TGTGCCAGCAGCTTGGGGACAGTCTCTGGAAACACCATATATTTT; cdr3_aa: CASSLGTVSGNTIYF
clone_size: once; d_call: NA; v_call: TRBV5-6; j_call: TRBJ1-5; cdr3_nt: TGTGCCAGCAGCTTGAGGGGCAGCCCACCACGGCCCCAGCATTTT; cdr3_aa: CASSLRGSPPRPQHF
clone_size: NA; d_call: NA; v_call: TRBV4-1; j_call: TRBJ1-3; cdr3_nt: TGCGCCAGCAGAAGTCGCCAACCAAAGGAGGACACCATATATTTT; cdr3_aa: CASRSRQPKEDTIYF
clone_size: NA; d_call: NA; v_call: TRBV5-8; j_call: TRBJ1-6; cdr3_nt: TGTGCCAGCATCGGAGGGAAAACCTATAATTCCCCCCTCCACTTT; cdr3_aa: CASIGGKTYNSPLHF
clone_size: NA; d_call: TRBD1; v_call: TRBV5-4; j_call: TRBJ1-2; cdr3_nt: TGTGCCAGCAGCGTTCCCGGGACAGGGATAGGCTACACCTTC; cdr3_aa: CASSVPGTGIGYTF
clone_size: NA; d_call: TRBD2; v_call: TRBV27; j_call: TRBJ2-7; cdr3_nt: TGTGCCAGCTGGACTAGCGGGGGGATAAGCTACGAGCAGTACTTC; cdr3_aa: CASWTSGGISYEQYF
clone_size: NA; d_call: TRBD1; v_call: TRBV27; j_call: TRBJ1-2; cdr3_nt: TGTGCCAGCAGTCCAAATCCGATACAGGGGGCTAACTATGGCTACACCTTC; cdr3_aa: CASSPNPIQGANYGYTF
clone_size: NA; d_call: TRBD1; v_call: TRBV12-5; j_call: TRBJ1-2; cdr3_nt: TGTGCTAGTGGACGCCCGGACAGGGCAGGTGGCTACACCTTC; cdr3_aa: CASGRPDRAGGYTF
clone_size: NA; d_call: TRBD1; v_call: TRBV7-2; j_call: TRBJ1-1; cdr3_nt: TGTGCCAGCAGCTTAGGGGGGACAGGGGGTGGAGGAGCTTTCTTT; cdr3_aa: CASSLGGTGGGGAFF
clone_size: NA; d_call: TRBD1; v_call: TRBV18; j_call: TRBJ1-2; cdr3_nt: TGTGCCAGCTCACCTAAGGACAGGGCGGTGTCGAACTATGGCTACACCTTC; cdr3_aa: CASSPKDRAVSNYGYTF
clone_size: NA; d_call: NA; v_call: TRBV7-2; j_call: TRBJ2-5; cdr3_nt: TGTGCCAGCAGCTCACTAGCTTTGGGGCAAGAGACCCAGTACTTC; cdr3_aa: CASSSLALGQETQYF
clone_size: once; d_call: TRBD1; v_call: TRBV5-4; j_call: TRBJ1-2; cdr3_nt: TGTGCCAGCAGCCGTCGGGACAGGGAATCGGATGGCTACACCTTC; cdr3_aa: CASSRRDRESDGYTF
clone_size: NA; d_call: NA; v_call: TRBV28; j_call: TRBJ1-2; cdr3_nt: TGTGCCAGCACCATACAGTTTAACTATGGCTACACCTTC; cdr3_aa: CASTIQFNYGYTF
clone_size: once; d_call: NA; v_call: TRBV6-5; j_call: TRBJ1-3; cdr3_nt: TGTGCCAGCGGAGGATCAAACACCATATATTTT; cdr3_aa: CASGGSNTIYF
clone_size: NA; d_call: NA; v_call: TRBV5-6; j_call: TRBJ1-2; cdr3_nt: TGTGCCAGCAGCTTGAGCGTCGGTTTCGCTAACTATGGCTACACCTTC; cdr3_aa: CASSLSVGFANYGYTF
clone_size: NA; d_call: NA; v_call: TRBV7-2; j_call: TRBJ1-3; cdr3_nt: TGTGCCAGCAGCTTAGGGGTTGAGGTTTCGGGAAACACCATATATTTT; cdr3_aa: CASSLGVEVSGNTIYF
clone_size: NA; d_call: TRBD1; v_call: TRBV5-5; j_call: TRBJ2-7; cdr3_nt: TGTGCCAGCAGCCTTCGACAGGGAACGTCCTACGAGCAGTACTTC; cdr3_aa: CASSLRQGTSYEQYF
clone_size: once; d_call: NA; v_call: TRBV5-1; j_call: TRBJ2-1; cdr3_nt: TGCGCCAGCAGACACACAGCGGGTAGCTCCTACAATGAGCAGTTCTTC; cdr3_aa: CASRHTAGSSYNEQFF
clone_size: NA; d_call: NA; v_call: TRBV28; j_call: TRBJ1-2; cdr3_nt: TGTGCCAGCAGTGCCACCTGGACAGACCTCTATGGCTACACCTTC; cdr3_aa: CASSATWTDLYGYTF
clone_size: NA; d_call: TRBD2; v_call: TRBV4-2; j_call: TRBJ2-1; cdr3_nt: TGTGCCAGCAGCCAAGATAGGAGGGCGGGGGGCCCCCTCAATGAGCAGTTCTTC; cdr3_aa: CASSQDRRAGGPLNEQFF
clone_size: NA; d_call: TRBD1; v_call: TRBV6-1; j_call: TRBJ1-5; cdr3_nt: TGTGCCAGCAGTGAAGCGCTTCCAGGGGGACACTATAGCAATCAGCCCCAGCATTTT; cdr3_aa: CASSEALPGGHYSNQPQHF
clone_size: NA; d_call: NA; v_call: TRBV7-9; j_call: TRBJ1-2; cdr3_nt: TGTGCCAGCAGCTTTCCCCGGGTCAGTGAGGGCGAGGGCCCCTATGGCTACACCTTC; cdr3_aa: CASSFPRVSEGEGPYGYTF
clone_size: few; d_call: TRBD1; v_call: TRBV6-6; j_call: TRBJ2-4; cdr3_nt: TGTGCCAGCAGTGGCCAGACAGGGGCCCCGGGCATTCAGTACTTC; cdr3_aa: CASSGQTGAPGIQYF
clone_size: NA; d_call: NA; v_call: TRBV5-1; j_call: TRBJ2-5; cdr3_nt: TGCGCCAGCTGGAGGCCGCCGCAAGAGACCCAGTACTTC; cdr3_aa: CASWRPPQETQYF
clone_size: NA; d_call: NA; v_call: TRBV6-5; j_call: TRBJ2-3; cdr3_nt: TGTGCCAGCAGTTACTCGCCTCCGGGGGATACGCAGTATTTT; cdr3_aa: CASSYSPPGDTQYF
clone_size: NA; d_call: NA; v_call: TRBV19; j_call: TRBJ2-3; cdr3_nt: TGTGCCAGTAGTCTCACCAGGTCTAGCACAGATACGCAGTATTTT; cdr3_aa: CASSLTRSSTDTQYF
clone_size: NA; d_call: TRBD1; v_call: TRBV5-6; j_call: TRBJ1-2; cdr3_nt: TGTGCCAGCAGCTTGGGGGCGGAAGGGACAGTTGGCTACACCTTC; cdr3_aa: CASSLGAEGTVGYTF
clone_size: once; d_call: TRBD1; v_call: TRBV9; j_call: TRBJ1-1; cdr3_nt: TGTGCCAGCAGCGCTAACAGGGGATGGAACACTGAAGCTTTCTTT; cdr3_aa: CASSANRGWNTEAFF
clone_size: NA; d_call: TRBD1; v_call: TRBV6-5; j_call: TRBJ2-7; cdr3_nt: TGTGCCAGCAGACCCCAGTCCAGGGGGCGTCTCGAGCAGTACTTC; cdr3_aa: CASRPQSRGRLEQYF
clone_size: NA; d_call: NA; v_call: TRBV27; j_call: TRBJ2-3; cdr3_nt: TGTGCCAGCATCCCAAAGGGGGACCTCGTCTCCCAAGATACGCAGTATTTT; cdr3_aa: CASIPKGDLVSQDTQYF
clone_size: NA; d_call: NA; v_call: TRBV13; j_call: TRBJ2-3; cdr3_nt: TGTGCCAGCAGCTTAGGGGTAGCGGCAGGAACTAGCACAGATACGCAGTATTTT; cdr3_aa: CASSLGVAAGTSTDTQYF
clone_size: NA; d_call: NA; v_call: TRBV6-1; j_call: TRBJ2-6; cdr3_nt: TGTGCCAGCAGTCCCATCTCTGGGGCCAACGTCCTGACTTTC; cdr3_aa: CASSPISGANVLTF
clone_size: NA; d_call: TRBD2; v_call: TRBV7-4; j_call: TRBJ2-7; cdr3_nt: TGTGCCAGCAGCTTAGAGCGGGGGGCTTACGAGCAGTACTTC; cdr3_aa: CASSLERGAYEQYF
clone_size: NA; d_call: NA; v_call: TRBV6-1; j_call: TRBJ2-7; cdr3_nt: TGTGCCAGCAGTCACTACTACGAGCAGTACTTC; cdr3_aa: CASSHYYEQYF
clone_size: NA; d_call: TRBD2; v_call: TRBV7-8; j_call: TRBJ2-7; cdr3_nt: TGTGCCAGCAGCTTAGTCAAGGCGGGGGATCCCCACGAGCAGTACTTC; cdr3_aa: CASSLVKAGDPHEQYF
clone_size: NA; d_call: TRBD2; v_call: TRBV19; j_call: TRBJ2-3; cdr3_nt: TGTGCCAGTAGGGGGCGGGAGAGCACAGATACGCAGTATTTT; cdr3_aa: CASRGRESTDTQYF
clone_size: NA; d_call: NA; v_call: TRBV2; j_call: TRBJ2-3; cdr3_nt: TGTGCCAGCACCCCGGACCGGGGGTTCACAGATACGCAGTATTTT; cdr3_aa: CASTPDRGFTDTQYF
clone_size: NA; d_call: TRBD2; v_call: TRBV29-1; j_call: TRBJ2-1; cdr3_nt: TGCAGCGTTGATCGTAGCGGGGGGGCCAATGAGCAGTTCTTC; cdr3_aa: CSVDRSGGANEQFF
clone_size: NA; d_call: NA; v_call: TRBV5-6; j_call: TRBJ1-2; cdr3_nt: TGTGCCAGCAGCTTGTCGGGGAGAGGAGGCTACACCTTC; cdr3_aa: CASSLSGRGGYTF
clone_size: NA; d_call: TRBD1; v_call: TRBV6-1; j_call: TRBJ2-7; cdr3_nt: TGTGCCAGCAGTGATGACCGAGGACAGGGGGCTCGGGAGCAGTACTTC; cdr3_aa: CASSDDRGQGAREQYF
clone_size: NA; d_call: TRBD2; v_call: TRBV9; j_call: TRBJ2-1; cdr3_nt: TGTGCCAGCAGCGCACCCCCGGGACTAACGGTTCGGCAGTTCTTC; cdr3_aa: CASSAPPGLTVRQFF
clone_size: NA; d_call: NA; v_call: TRBV27; j_call: TRBJ1-2; cdr3_nt: TGTGCCAGCAGTCCGAAGGGGGGGTATTGGGCTAACTATGGCTACACCTTC; cdr3_aa: CASSPKGGYWANYGYTF
clone_size: NA; d_call: TRBD1; v_call: TRBV29-1; j_call: TRBJ1-4; cdr3_nt: TGCAGCGTCCAACAGAGGGACAGCACGGGCTCAACTAATGAAAAACTGTTTTTT; cdr3_aa: CSVQQRDSTGSTNEKLFF
clone_size: NA; d_call: TRBD1; v_call: TRBV6-5; j_call: TRBJ1-6; cdr3_nt: TGTGCCAGCAGTTACTCACCCAGGGGGCTTTCACCCCTCCACTTT; cdr3_aa: CASSYSPRGLSPLHF
clone_size: NA; d_call: NA; v_call: TRBV6-6; j_call: TRBJ2-7; cdr3_nt: TGTGCCAGCAGTTCCCCAAATACACAAAGCGAGCAGTACTTC; cdr3_aa: CASSSPNTQSEQYF
clone_size: few; d_call: NA; v_call: TRBV28; j_call: TRBJ2-1; cdr3_nt: TGTGCCAGCAGTTTGACAAGGAGGGAGGACAATGAGCAGTTCTTC; cdr3_aa: CASSLTRREDNEQFF
clone_size: NA; d_call: NA; v_call: TRBV2; j_call: TRBJ1-4; cdr3_nt: TGTGCCAGCAACCCAAAGGGCAGGGGTGGTGAAAAACTGTTTTTT; cdr3_aa: CASNPKGRGGEKLFF
clone_size: NA; d_call: TRBD1; v_call: TRBV6-1; j_call: TRBJ1-5; cdr3_nt: TGTGCCAGCAGGCCTGACAGGGTTCATCAGCCCCAGCATTTT; cdr3_aa: CASRPDRVHQPQHF
clone_size: NA; d_call: NA; v_call: TRBV29-1; j_call: TRBJ2-7; cdr3_nt: TGCAGCACCCGTTTGATCGGGAAGTACGAGCAGTACTTC; cdr3_aa: CSTRLIGKYEQYF
clone_size: once; d_call: NA; v_call: TRBV7-9; j_call: TRBJ1-6; cdr3_nt: TGTGCCAGCAGCGAGCGGGGCACTGGAAATTCACCCCTCCACTTT; cdr3_aa: CASSERGTGNSPLHF
clone_size: NA; d_call: NA; v_call: TRBV27; j_call: TRBJ1-5; cdr3_nt: TGTGCCAGCAGTAGGAGCCACAATCAGCCCCAGCATTTT; cdr3_aa: CASSRSHNQPQHF
clone_size: NA; d_call: NA; v_call: TRBV7-6; j_call: TRBJ1-3; cdr3_nt: TGTGCCAGCAGCTCCCTAAGATGTGGAGGGAGCTCTGGAAACACCATATATTTT; cdr3_aa: CASSSLRCGGSSGNTIYF
clone_size: NA; d_call: NA; v_call: TRBV23-1; j_call: TRBJ1-5; cdr3_nt: TGCGCCAGCAGTCAATCCCGGCCAGGGAGGGACAATCAGCCCCAGCATTTT; cdr3_aa: CASSQSRPGRDNQPQHF
clone_size: NA; d_call: NA; v_call: TRBV25-1; j_call: TRBJ1-1; cdr3_nt: TGTGCCAGCAGTGCCCTACACCGGGACAAAGGATGGGACACTGAAGCTTTCTTT; cdr3_aa: CASSALHRDKGWDTEAFF